The clone carrying this T cell receptor (beta chain) appeared once. This entry comes from a study of T cells of healthy individuals. The V and J ends lost 6 bases and 6 bases, in that order; junction bases with no gene match: 14. Germline CDR1 is MNHEY and CDR2 is SVGAGI. The CDR3 totals 18 residues. In TCRdb, the 5' RACE reads were re-called with MiXCR into one record per CDR3 protein. The sample records about 100,000 distinct CDR3 sequences, 17% being singletons. The chain carries TRBV6-5 and TRBJ1-6, with 10 nucleotides matching TRBD1. The TCR sequence derives from a human donor in good health. The CDR3 region has the DNA TGTGCCAGCAGCCGCCGAGAATCAGGGGACAGGGGTAATTCACCCCTCCACTTT. The encoded protein is CASSRRESGDRGNSPLHF.